This entry is about one T cell receptor (beta chain). The sample belongs to a study of shared clonotypes between healthy human individuals. The length of the CDR3 is 14 residues. The germline gives CDR1 SGHVS, CDR2 FNYEAQ. Trimming at V came to 5 bases and at J to 3 bases, leaving 4 bases not matched to a gene. Donors comprised healthy HIV-negative adults lacking recent acute infections or vaccinations. Every donor, a Caucasian adult, lived in Nashville, Tennessee. The study used 100 million or so PBMCs per unsorted sample for genomic DNA. TCRdb's table, derived via immunoSEQ multiplex PCR, lists solely in-frame clones and lacks some. The top ten clones hold approximately 12% of a sample with 450,000 to 600,000 clones, 70% to 85% of them seen once.

The specimen was PBMCs. J is TRBJ2-5 and V is TRBV7-6; TRBD1 matches 9 bases. The clonotype originates from a woman aged 40 to 50 in good health. Some clones in this sample may be carry-over from other donors' samples. DNA for the CDR3: TGTGCCAGCAGCACGGGGACAGGGAAAGAGACCCAGTACTTC. Encoded protein: CASSTGTGKETQYF.